This T cell receptor beta chain comes out of a study of shared clonotypes between healthy human individuals. Study conclusions and caveats: Only blood was sampled; tissue repertoires likely differ.

Donors, without exception, were Caucasian adults residing in Nashville, Tennessee. A word on this clone: Antigen unknown.

On sorted subsets, replicate PCRs used 200 to 250 ng DNA, or 31,000 or so T cell genomes. Assay: immunoSEQ multiplex PCR; the TCRdb copy retains only in-frame clones and omits some. The repertoire holds approximately 2.3 million clones, with more than 80% as singletons. Sequences were obtained from naive CD4+ T cells from PBMCs. The subset denotes: CD45RA+ positively selected. This sequence was found in a man younger than 30 in good health. Some clones in this sample may be carry-over from other donors' samples.

In DNA form, the CDR3 reads TGTGCCAGCAGCTTAGGGGCTAGCAGCCACAATGAGCAGTTCTTC. This codes for CASSLGASSHNEQFF. V usage is TRBV7-9 and J usage is TRBJ2-1; perhaps TRBD2 as D (5 bases). V was shortened by 1 base and J by 5 bases, with 12 bases between the two germline ends. This CDR3 comprises 15 residues. CDR1 is SEHNR, CDR2 FQNEAQ, per germline (reference sequence). The variable domain in full, with the rest retrieved from reference TRBV7-9 and TRBJ2-1, is DTGVSQNPRHKITKRGQNVTFRCDPISEHNRLYWYRQTLGQGPEFLTYFQNEAQLEKSRLLSDRFSAERPKGSFSTLEIQRTEQGDSAMYLCASSLGASSHNEQFFGPGTRLTVL.